The 2 T cell receptor beta chains reported below all come from one sample, sequenced in a study of molecular identifiers for immune sequencing clone quantification. TCRdb redid the calling of the PCR reads with MiXCR, one entry per CDR3 protein. The table shows hundreds of thousands of distinct CDR3 sequences, with 25% occurring only once. The sequenced material came from naive CD8+ T cells from blood, with Jurkat cell RNA spiked in. Subset in this sample: FACS-sorted CD8+CD4-CCR7+CD45RA+ naive T cells. Receptors were obtained from a human donor in good health. Some libraries in this study had Jurkat cell RNA spiked in.

Details on this clonotype: Just one base apart from a much larger clone, this may be a read error. The chain links TRBV13 to TRBJ2-1, with D hard to call. Germline assignment: CDR1 PRHDT and CDR2 FYEKMQ (reference sequence). CDR3 length: 16 residues. Here the CDR3 DNA reads TGTGCCAGCAGCTTAGGCCTTTCTATCTCCTCCAATGAGCAGTTCTTC. Its protein product is CASSLGLSISSNEQFF.

Points on this clonotype: A much more abundant neighbour one base away suggests this may be a read error. The chain combines TRBV28 with TRBJ2-3, with a possible D match to TRBD1 (5 bases). This CDR3 is 12 amino acids long. CDR1 is MDHEN, CDR2 SYDVKM, per germline. The V and J ends lost 10 bases and 2 bases respectively, with 10 bases between them. CDR3: CATKGATDTQYF. The CDR3 coding sequence is TGTGCCACCAAAGGGGCCACAGATACGCAGTATTTT. Combining the CDR3 with reference TRBV28 and TRBJ2-3 gives the whole variable domain DVKVTQSSRYLVKRTGEKVFLECVQDMDHENMFWYRQDPGLGLRLIYFSYDVKMKEKGDIPEGYSVSREKKERFSLILESASTNQTSMYLCATKGATDTQYFGPGTRLTVL.